This TCR beta chain was retrieved from a study of blood T cell repertoires in COVID-19. Study-wide context: PBMCs, B-cell-depleted T cells, or T cells provided the cDNA or gDNA that made up the material.

V lost 2 bases and J 0 bases, leaving 11 bases between the germline ends. Germline V gene data show CDR1 as SGHTA and CDR2 as FQGNSA. The CDR3 spans 16 residues. Assay: immunoSEQ multiplex PCR; the TCRdb copy retains only in-frame clones and omits some. Found here are some 56,000 clones, more than 80% of them singletons; the top ten hold 15% to 25%. The sequencing input was peripheral blood. The chain carries TRBV7-2 and TRBJ1-3, with D hard to call. This clonotype was sampled from a human donor in a cohort sampled during active COVID-19. The CDR3 loop reads CASSLRPGGSGNTIYF. The CDR3 DNA reads TGTGCCAGCAGCTTACGCCCCGGAGGCTCTGGAAACACCATATATTTT. The full variable domain, with the rest looked up from reference TRBV7-2 and TRBJ1-3, is GAGVSQSPSNKVTEKGKDVELRCDPISGHTALYWYRQSLGQGLEFLIYFQGNSAPDKSGLPSDRFSAERTGGSVSTLTIQRTQQEDSAVYLCASSLRPGGSGNTIYFGEGSWLTVV.